The 2 T cell receptor beta chains below were found in one sample sequenced in a study of long-term antiretroviral therapy in people with HIV. A v3.0 immunoSEQ assay was performed at survey level. Generated by immunoSEQ multiplex PCR, the TCRdb table keeps only in-frame clones and is missing some. The table lists about 17,000 clones, approximately 85% of them singletons, with 6.5% to 10% in the top ten. Here the sequenced sample was unsorted PBMCs, taken at the start of antiretroviral therapy. These receptor sequences come from a man aged 25-45 years with HIV.

The V gene is TRBV15, the J gene TRBJ2-7, with 8 bases fitting TRBD2. The CDR3 contains 17 residues. V trimming: 5 bases; J trimming: 0 bases; junction bases outside the gene matches: 12. The germline CDR1 and CDR2 sequences are LNHNV and YYDKDF (reference sequence). As DNA, the CDR3 is TGTGCCACCAGCGACACGCGTACTAGCGGCCTCTCCTACGAGCAGTACTTC. Translated: CATSDTRTSGLSYEQYF.

This chain joins TRBV5-4 and TRBJ1-1; 8 bases align to TRBD1. Trimming at V came to 2 bases and at J to 1 base, leaving 4 bases not matched to a gene. Germline CDR1 is SGHNT and CDR2 is YYREEE (reference sequence). CDR3 length equals 15 residues. The CDR3 DNA follows: TGTGCCAGCAGCTTACAGACAGGGGCGAACACTGAAGCTTTCTTT. It codes for CASSLQTGANTEAFF.